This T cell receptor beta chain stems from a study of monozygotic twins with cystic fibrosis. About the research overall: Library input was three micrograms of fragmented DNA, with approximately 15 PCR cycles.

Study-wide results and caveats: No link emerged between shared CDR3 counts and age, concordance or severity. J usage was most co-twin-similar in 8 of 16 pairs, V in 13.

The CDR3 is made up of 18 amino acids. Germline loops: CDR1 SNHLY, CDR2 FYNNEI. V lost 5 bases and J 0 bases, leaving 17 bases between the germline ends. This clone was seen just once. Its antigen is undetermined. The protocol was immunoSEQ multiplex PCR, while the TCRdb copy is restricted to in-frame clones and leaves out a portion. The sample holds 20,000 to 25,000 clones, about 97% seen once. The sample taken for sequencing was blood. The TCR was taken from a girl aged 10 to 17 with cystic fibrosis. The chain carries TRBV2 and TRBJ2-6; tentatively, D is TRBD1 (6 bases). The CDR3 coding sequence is TGTGCCAGCAGTCCCTTCCGGACAGCTCACTCTGGGGCCAACGTCCTGACTTTC. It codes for CASSPFRTAHSGANVLTF.